This is a list of T cell receptor beta chains from one sample in a study of spatial heterogeneity in lung cancer. TCRdb redid the calling of the 5' RACE reads with MiXCR, one entry per CDR3 protein. The data show 49,000 or so distinct CDR3 sequences, with 10% to 15% seen just once and 40% to 50% held by the top ten. This specimen was PBMCs, taken at surgery. The receptor source for this set is a female donor with early-stage non-small cell lung cancer. The CDR3 runs from the conserved cysteine through the conserved F or W. The D gene is left open where the match is weak. The listing skips clone size in some rows; elsewhere it reads once, few, many or a size class.

v_call	d_call	j_call	clone_size	cdr3_nt	cdr3_aa
TRBV2	.	TRBJ2-3	many	TGTGCCAGCAGTGAAGCGCTAGGGAGCACAGATACGCAGTATTTT	CASSEALGSTDTQYF
TRBV20-1	.	TRBJ2-2	.	TGCAGTGCCCCGTTCGCGGGCACCGGGGAGCTGTTTTTT	CSAPFAGTGELFF
TRBV6-2/TRBV6-3	.	TRBJ1-1	.	TGTGCCAGCAGTTACACCTCGAGGTCGCACGGCGCTGAAGCTTTCTTT	CASSYTSRSHGAEAFF
TRBV7-7	.	TRBJ2-5	.	TGTGCCAGCAGCCTAGGGGCACAAGCTCAAGAGACCCAGTACTTC	CASSLGAQAQETQYF
TRBV6-5	TRBD2	TRBJ2-1	.	TGTGCCAGCAGTCCTTATGAGGGCGGGGGAGTGAACGAGCAGTTCTTC	CASSPYEGGGVNEQFF
TRBV28	.	TRBJ2-2	few	TGTGCCAGCAGGAGACCAAACACCGGGGAGCTGTTTTTT	CASRRPNTGELFF
TRBV12-3/TRBV12-4	TRBD1	TRBJ1-5	many	TGTGCCAGCAGTACCGACAGGGTCGGGGATCAGCCCCAGCATTTT	CASSTDRVGDQPQHF
TRBV20-1	.	TRBJ2-7	many	TGCAGTGCCACCCCGACAGGTAGCAACTACGAGCAGTACTTC	CSATPTGSNYEQYF
TRBV6-5	.	TRBJ2-7	few	TGTGCCAGCAGTTACTCCAGGGATTGGCACGAGCAGTACTTC	CASSYSRDWHEQYF
TRBV5-1	TRBD2	TRBJ2-3	few	TGCGCCAGCAGCTGGTCGGCTAGCGGGGGGGCTATAGATACGCAGTATTTT	CASSWSASGGAIDTQYF
TRBV2	TRBD2	TRBJ2-1	medium-sized	TGTGCCAGCAGTGAACGGACTAGCGGGGGCCCTCCTGGACACAATGAGCAGTTCTTC	CASSERTSGGPPGHNEQFF
TRBV6-5	.	TRBJ2-2	few	TGTGCCAGCAGTTACTCTCGGTCAGGGGTGAACACCGGGGAGCTGTTTTTT	CASSYSRSGVNTGELFF
TRBV20-1	.	TRBJ2-7	many	TGCAGTGCTAGAGAGCGGCAGGCCGCCTACGAGCAGTACTTC	CSARERQAAYEQYF
TRBV4-2	TRBD2	TRBJ2-5	many	TGTGCCAGCAGCCATAGCCTAGCGGGGGGAAGACAAGAGACCCAGTACTTC	CASSHSLAGGRQETQYF
TRBV12-3/TRBV12-4	.	TRBJ1-2	.	TGTGCCAGCAGTCGTTTCAAGGGAGGCTATGGCTACACCTTC	CASSRFKGGYGYTF
TRBV7-2	TRBD2	TRBJ2-1	many	TGTGCCAGCAGCTTGGTTAGCGGGTTCAATGAGCAGTTCTTC	CASSLVSGFNEQFF
TRBV5-6	.	TRBJ2-5	.	TGTGCCAGCAGCTCAAGACGGGGGCCCCAAGAGACCCAGTACTTC	CASSSRRGPQETQYF
TRBV7-2	.	TRBJ1-2	many	TGTGCCAGCAGCCCCGATGGCAGCCCTTATGGCTACACCTTC	CASSPDGSPYGYTF
TRBV11-3	.	TRBJ1-5	few	TGTGCCAGCAGCTTGCCGTGTGGTTGGGGGTTTAGCAATCAGCCCCAGCATTTT	CASSLPCGWGFSNQPQHF
TRBV11-3	.	TRBJ2-3	.	TGTGCCAGCAGCTTAAGAAGTGCAGATACGCAGTATTTT	CASSLRSADTQYF
TRBV6-2/TRBV6-3	.	TRBJ2-3	few	TGTGCCAGCAGCAAGGGGGGAGATACGCAGTATTTT	CASSKGGDTQYF
TRBV19	.	TRBJ1-5	few	TGTGCCAGTAGTTCGGTAGGGGTTCAGCCCCAGCATTTT	CASSSVGVQPQHF
TRBV4-2	.	TRBJ1-1	.	TGTGCCAGCAGCCAAGATTTCGCGGAGCCGAACACTGAAGCTTTCTTT	CASSQDFAEPNTEAFF
TRBV7-2	.	TRBJ1-4	medium-sized	TGTGCCAGCAGCACGGGACTCTTTAATGAAAAACTGTTTTTT	CASSTGLFNEKLFF
TRBV21-1	.	TRBJ1-1	.	TGTGCCAGCAGCAAAGTTGCTCTGGCGGGACAGGGACCCACTGAAGCTTTCTTT	CASSKVALAGQGPTEAFF
TRBV5-1	TRBD1	TRBJ2-3	.	TGCGCCAGCAGGGGTATACAGGGGACAGATACGCAGTATTTT	CASRGIQGTDTQYF
TRBV14	.	TRBJ2-1	few	TGTGCCAGCAGCCCGGACTTGCTTGGTGAGCAGTTCTTC	CASSPDLLGEQFF
TRBV18	.	TRBJ1-4	many	TGTGCCAGCTCCCCCCGGGGAACAACTAATGAAAAACTGTTTTTT	CASSPRGTTNEKLFF
TRBV7-9	TRBD2	TRBJ2-2	.	TGTGCCGGGGGGACCACGGGAGGTAACACCGGGGAGCTGTTTTTT	CAGGTTGGNTGELFF
TRBV13	.	TRBJ1-2	few	TGTGCCAGCAGCCCTAACCGACAGGATATCTATGGCTACACCTTC	CASSPNRQDIYGYTF
TRBV6-6	.	TRBJ1-2	few	TGTGCCAGCAGTTACTCGCTGGTAAAGGGGATAGATGGCTACACCTTC	CASSYSLVKGIDGYTF
TRBV5-6	.	TRBJ1-4	many	TGTGCCAGCAGCTTGGGGACCAAGACTGAAAAACTGTTTTTT	CASSLGTKTEKLFF
TRBV7-9	.	TRBJ1-3	.	TGTGCCAGCAGCTCTGGGGTCTCTGGAAACACCATATATTTT	CASSSGVSGNTIYF
TRBV12-3/TRBV12-4	TRBD1	TRBJ2-3	.	TGTGCCAGCAGGGGGGACAGGGGGCCAGATACGCAGTATTTT	CASRGDRGPDTQYF
TRBV5-1	TRBD2	TRBJ2-7	many	TGCGCCAGCAGCTTCCTAGCGGGGGGCTATGGCGACGAGCAGTACTTC	CASSFLAGGYGDEQYF
TRBV6-6	TRBD2	TRBJ2-7	.	TGTGCCAGCAGTTACTCTAGCGGGGGGAACGAGCAGTACTTC	CASSYSSGGNEQYF
TRBV5-8	TRBD1	TRBJ2-7	.	TGTGCCAGCAGCTTGGCAGGGACAGGCTCGTCCGAGCAGTACTTC	CASSLAGTGSSEQYF
TRBV6-5	.	TRBJ2-1	.	TGTGCCAGCAGTACAGGGAACAATGAGCAGTTCTTC	CASSTGNNEQFF
TRBV12-3/TRBV12-4	TRBD2	TRBJ2-7	many	TGTGCCAGCAGTCCCCTAGCGGGGGCCTACGAGCAGTACTTC	CASSPLAGAYEQYF
TRBV6-5	.	TRBJ1-1	few	TGTGCCAGCAGTGTTACCCGGGCCGGGGGCCGGGCTTTCTTT	CASSVTRAGGRAFF
TRBV13	.	TRBJ1-6	.	TGTGCCAGCAGCTTAGTAGGGATGAATTCACCCCTCCACTTT	CASSLVGMNSPLHF
TRBV6-1	.	TRBJ1-1	many	TGTGCCAGCAGTGAATCCAGGGGAACTGAAGCTTTCTTT	CASSESRGTEAFF
TRBV5-1	TRBD1	TRBJ1-6	.	TGCGCCAGCAGCTCGGGACAGTATAATTCACCCCTCCACTTT	CASSSGQYNSPLHF
TRBV6-1	.	TRBJ2-7	.	TGTGCCAGCAGTTCGGACCAATACGAGCAGTACTTC	CASSSDQYEQYF
TRBV4-2	TRBD2	TRBJ2-7	few	TGTGCCAGCAGCCAAGGACTAGCGGGGACCTACGAGCAGTACTTC	CASSQGLAGTYEQYF
TRBV5-5	TRBD1	TRBJ2-7	many	TGTGCCAGCAGCTCCGGGACAGGATCCTACGAGCAGTACTTC	CASSSGTGSYEQYF
TRBV28	TRBD1	TRBJ2-7	few	TGTGCCAGCAGTTTAGAGTCAGCGTGGGGACAGGCTTACGAGCAGTACTTC	CASSLESAWGQAYEQYF
TRBV12-3/TRBV12-4	TRBD1	TRBJ1-2	many	TGTGCCAGCACCTCGGTGATGGACAGGGGGCGGGACTATGGCTACACCTTC	CASTSVMDRGRDYGYTF
TRBV7-2	TRBD1	TRBJ1-2	few	TGTGCCAGCAGCCCGAACCCGACAGGGACCAGCTATGGCTACACCTTC	CASSPNPTGTSYGYTF
TRBV7-2	.	TRBJ2-3	many	TGTGCCAGCAGCTCCTCAGGCGTCACAGATACGCAGTATTTT	CASSSSGVTDTQYF
TRBV28	TRBD2	TRBJ2-5	few	TGTGCCAGCAGGCATAGCGGGGGCCCCCAAGAGACCCAGTACTTC	CASRHSGGPQETQYF
TRBV5-1	TRBD1	TRBJ1-1	.	TGCGCCAGCAGCTTTGACAGGGGGCTCGCGAACACTGAAGCTTTCTTT	CASSFDRGLANTEAFF
TRBV14	.	TRBJ2-3	many	TGTGCCAGCAGCCAAGATCTAGGACAGAGCACAGATACGCAGTATTTT	CASSQDLGQSTDTQYF
TRBV30	TRBD2	TRBJ2-3	many	TGTGCGACTAGCGGAAGCACAGATACGCAGTATTTT	CATSGSTDTQYF
TRBV12-3/TRBV12-4	.	TRBJ1-1	many	TGTGCCAGCAGGATGAACACTGAAGCTTTCTTT	CASRMNTEAFF
TRBV11-2	.	TRBJ2-3	few	TGTGCCAGCAGCCCTTGGGCGGGGTCCACAGATACGCAGTATTTT	CASSPWAGSTDTQYF
TRBV7-6	.	TRBJ2-3	few	TGTGCCAGCAGTCAAATCGGGGGAGCGCCGAATACGCAGTATTTT	CASSQIGGAPNTQYF
TRBV7-2	TRBD1	TRBJ1-2	.	TGTGCCAGCAGCTTAAGCAGGACAGGGGTTGGCTACACCTTC	CASSLSRTGVGYTF
TRBV7-2	.	TRBJ2-3	few	TGTGCCAGCAGCTTAGGTCCCTCAGGGCGGACGCAGTATTTT	CASSLGPSGRTQYF
TRBV30	.	TRBJ2-5	.	TGTGCCTGGAGGGCCGTTGCAAACTCTGTGACCCAGTACTTC	CAWRAVANSVTQYF